A selection of T cell receptor beta chains follows, all from one sample in a study of blood T cell repertoires in COVID-19. The assay was immunoSEQ multiplex PCR, and TCRdb's table has in-frame clones only and misses some. The data contain 65,000 or so clones, 75% to 90% of them singletons. Sequenced material: peripheral blood. These receptors were obtained from a man under 40 with COVID-19, enrolled during active disease. The CDR3 runs from the conserved cysteine through the conserved F or W. The order of the fields is clone size, D gene, CDR3 length, J gene, V gene, CDR3 DNA, CDR3 protein. The D gene is left open where the match is weak. The size of a clone is reported for some rows only, either as once, few or many, or as a class for expanded clones.

clone_size: once
d_call: TRBD2
cdr3_length: 20
j_call: TRBJ2-1
v_call: TRBV10-1
cdr3_nt: TGCGCCAGCAGTGAGTCGTGGGGACTAGCTCTCAAACGTGGGCACAATGAGCAGTTCTTC
cdr3_aa: CASSESWGLALKRGHNEQFF

clone_size: medium-sized
d_call: -
cdr3_length: 13
j_call: TRBJ1-5
v_call: TRBV6-2/TRBV6-3
cdr3_nt: TGTGCCAGCAGTTACCGGGACAATCAGCCCCAGCATTTT
cdr3_aa: CASSYRDNQPQHF

clone_size: -
d_call: -
cdr3_length: 13
j_call: TRBJ2-2
v_call: TRBV7-2
cdr3_nt: TGTGCCAGCAGCCGGGTTAACACCGGGGAGCTGTTTTTT
cdr3_aa: CASSRVNTGELFF

clone_size: medium-sized
d_call: -
cdr3_length: 16
j_call: TRBJ1-4
v_call: TRBV28
cdr3_nt: TGTGCCAGCAGTTTAGAAATAGGGGCTGGAGATGAAAAACTGTTTTTT
cdr3_aa: CASSLEIGAGDEKLFF

clone_size: -
d_call: -
cdr3_length: 13
j_call: TRBJ1-1
v_call: TRBV6-5
cdr3_nt: TGTGTCTCCCGTTCTCAGGGGAACACTGAAGCTTTCTTT
cdr3_aa: CVSRSQGNTEAFF

clone_size: -
d_call: -
cdr3_length: 16
j_call: TRBJ2-1
v_call: TRBV7-6
cdr3_nt: TGTGCCAGCAGCTTAGGGCGGGATTTAACTTACAATGAGCAGTTCTTC
cdr3_aa: CASSLGRDLTYNEQFF

clone_size: -
d_call: -
cdr3_length: 15
j_call: TRBJ1-5
v_call: TRBV19
cdr3_nt: TGTGCCACCTCCACACGACTTTATAGCAATCAGCCCCAGCATTTT
cdr3_aa: CATSTRLYSNQPQHF

clone_size: -
d_call: -
cdr3_length: 12
j_call: TRBJ2-1
v_call: TRBV6-5
cdr3_nt: TGTGCCAGTACTAGGGTCTGGAATGAGCAGTTCTTC
cdr3_aa: CASTRVWNEQFF

clone_size: -
d_call: -
cdr3_length: 14
j_call: TRBJ2-5
v_call: TRBV7-2
cdr3_nt: TGTGCCAGCAGCCCTACTAGCAGCGAAGAGACCCAGTACTTC
cdr3_aa: CASSPTSSEETQYF

clone_size: -
d_call: -
cdr3_length: 11
j_call: TRBJ1-2
v_call: TRBV11-2
cdr3_nt: TGTGCCAGCAGCCCCAGCTATGGCTACACCTTC
cdr3_aa: CASSPSYGYTF

clone_size: few
d_call: -
cdr3_length: 13
j_call: TRBJ1-2
v_call: TRBV6-1
cdr3_nt: TGTGCCAGCAGTGAAATGTTGAGAAGTGGCTACACCTTC
cdr3_aa: CASSEMLRSGYTF

clone_size: -
d_call: -
cdr3_length: 15
j_call: TRBJ2-1
v_call: TRBV14
cdr3_nt: TGTGCCAGCAGCCAGGGCGGCCGAGGGTACAATGAGCAGTTCTTC
cdr3_aa: CASSQGGRGYNEQFF

clone_size: -
d_call: -
cdr3_length: 14
j_call: TRBJ1-2
v_call: TRBV2
cdr3_nt: TGTGCCAGCAGAAGGACAGCGCTTAACTATGGCTACACCTTC
cdr3_aa: CASRRTALNYGYTF

clone_size: -
d_call: -
cdr3_length: 15
j_call: TRBJ2-2
v_call: TRBV5-1
cdr3_nt: TGCGCCAGCAGCTTCCGGGGTGGGCACGACGGGGAGCTGTTTTTT
cdr3_aa: CASSFRGGHDGELFF

clone_size: -
d_call: TRBD1
cdr3_length: 15
j_call: TRBJ1-5
v_call: TRBV19
cdr3_nt: TGTGCCAGTAGTATAGTAGGGGGCGGCAATCAGCCCCAGCATTTT
cdr3_aa: CASSIVGGGNQPQHF

clone_size: few
d_call: -
cdr3_length: 15
j_call: TRBJ2-1
v_call: TRBV6-1
cdr3_nt: TGTGCCAGCAGTGAAGAAGGGGGTAGCCCCAATGAGCAGTTCTTC
cdr3_aa: CASSEEGGSPNEQFF

clone_size: -
d_call: -
cdr3_length: 19
j_call: TRBJ2-6
v_call: TRBV27
cdr3_nt: TGTGCCAGCAGTCCAGGGTTATGGGCCAGGATGTGGGGGGCCAACGTCCTGACTTTC
cdr3_aa: CASSPGLWARMWGANVLTF

clone_size: few
d_call: TRBD2
cdr3_length: 18
j_call: TRBJ2-3
v_call: TRBV18
cdr3_nt: TGTGCCAGCTCACCACCCTTTCTAGCGGCCAAAGACGGGGATACGCAGTATTTT
cdr3_aa: CASSPPFLAAKDGDTQYF

clone_size: -
d_call: TRBD1
cdr3_length: 14
j_call: TRBJ2-2
v_call: TRBV7-8
cdr3_nt: TGTGCCAGCAGCCCGGGACAGGGGACCGGGGAGCTGTTTTTT
cdr3_aa: CASSPGQGTGELFF

clone_size: -
d_call: TRBD2
cdr3_length: 17
j_call: TRBJ2-5
v_call: TRBV3-1/TRBV3-2
cdr3_nt: TGTGCCAGCAGCCAAGGAGGGCTAGCGGGAAACCAAGAGACCCAGTACTTC
cdr3_aa: CASSQGGLAGNQETQYF

clone_size: -
d_call: -
cdr3_length: 14
j_call: TRBJ1-2
v_call: TRBV19
cdr3_nt: TGTGCCAGTAGTATGGTACAGCCATCCTATGGCTACACCTTC
cdr3_aa: CASSMVQPSYGYTF

clone_size: once
d_call: -
cdr3_length: 13
j_call: TRBJ2-7
v_call: TRBV27
cdr3_nt: TGTGCCAGCAGTTTTTCACAGGGCTACGAGCAGTACTTC
cdr3_aa: CASSFSQGYEQYF

clone_size: -
d_call: -
cdr3_length: 14
j_call: TRBJ1-2
v_call: TRBV15
cdr3_nt: TGTGCCACCAGCAGAGGGGGGGACTCGGATGGCTACACCTTC
cdr3_aa: CATSRGGDSDGYTF

clone_size: -
d_call: TRBD1
cdr3_length: 11
j_call: TRBJ1-2
v_call: TRBV7-9
cdr3_nt: TGTGCCATCGGGACAGGCGGTGGCTACACCTTC
cdr3_aa: CAIGTGGGYTF

clone_size: -
d_call: TRBD1
cdr3_length: 16
j_call: TRBJ1-4
v_call: TRBV6-4
cdr3_nt: TGTGCCAGCAGTGAGTCGTTGGGACAGGGGGCTGAAAAACTGTTTTTT
cdr3_aa: CASSESLGQGAEKLFF

clone_size: -
d_call: TRBD1
cdr3_length: 14
j_call: TRBJ1-2
v_call: TRBV3-1/TRBV3-2
cdr3_nt: TGTGCCAGCAGCCACGGGACAGCCATCTATGGCTACACCTTC
cdr3_aa: CASSHGTAIYGYTF

clone_size: -
d_call: -
cdr3_length: 14
j_call: TRBJ1-6
v_call: TRBV28
cdr3_nt: TGTGCCAGCGGGACAAGCCAGTTCAATTCACCCCTCCACTTT
cdr3_aa: CASGTSQFNSPLHF

clone_size: -
d_call: TRBD1
cdr3_length: 16
j_call: TRBJ1-1
v_call: TRBV5-1
cdr3_nt: TGCGCCAGCAGCTTACAGGGGGATTTTAAGAACACTGAAGCTTTCTTT
cdr3_aa: CASSLQGDFKNTEAFF

clone_size: -
d_call: TRBD1
cdr3_length: 14
j_call: TRBJ2-5
v_call: TRBV18
cdr3_nt: TGTGCCAGCTCACCGGATAACAGGGGAGAGACCCAGTACTTC
cdr3_aa: CASSPDNRGETQYF

clone_size: -
d_call: -
cdr3_length: 14
j_call: TRBJ1-5
v_call: TRBV30
cdr3_nt: TGTGCCTGGAGTGTGGGCCACTCTGGGCAGCCCCAGCATTTT
cdr3_aa: CAWSVGHSGQPQHF

clone_size: -
d_call: TRBD1
cdr3_length: 16
j_call: TRBJ2-2
v_call: TRBV6-1
cdr3_nt: TGTGCCAGCAGTGTGGGACAGATGACCAGGGGCGGGGAGCTGTTTTTT
cdr3_aa: CASSVGQMTRGGELFF

clone_size: once
d_call: -
cdr3_length: 18
j_call: TRBJ1-4
v_call: TRBV21-1
cdr3_nt: TGTGCCAGCAGCGAACCGACAGGGACGAACGCAACTAATGAAAAACTGTTTTTT
cdr3_aa: CASSEPTGTNATNEKLFF

clone_size: -
d_call: -
cdr3_length: 14
j_call: TRBJ2-1
v_call: TRBV14
cdr3_nt: TGTGCCAGCAGCCAAGTAGATTACTACAATGAGCAGTTCTTC
cdr3_aa: CASSQVDYYNEQFF